These 31 T cell receptor beta chains originate from one sample sequenced in a study of blood T cells in healthy people across ages. For the second PCR, which ran for about 6 to 12 cycles, a sample-barcoded 5' primer and a J-beta primer mix were used. TCRdb called the 5' RACE reads again in MiXCR, with one record for every CDR3 protein. Of about 800,000 distinct CDR3 sequences in the sample, more than 45% were seen once. Sequencing was performed on blood. The receptors were gathered from a man younger than 40 in good health.

The gene calls are TRBV20-1 and TRBJ2-3, with D unclear. Germline-derived CDR1 and CDR2 are DFQATT and SNEGSKA (reference sequence). CDR3 length: 15 residues. V was pared by 3 bases and J by 2 bases, with 15 bases between. The CDR3: CSASWVVSTTDTQYF. In DNA form, the CDR3 reads TGCAGTGCTAGTTGGGTGGTCTCAACCACAGATACGCAGTATTTT.

CDR3 sequence: CATSPGGGRGMTDTQYF. In DNA form, the CDR3 reads TGTGCCACCAGCCCCGGGGGGGGAAGGGGCATGACAGATACGCAGTATTTT. J is TRBJ2-3 and V is TRBV15; 8 bases agree with TRBD2. The CDR3 has 17 amino acids. V lost 5 bases to trimming and J lost 3 bases; unmatched junction nucleotides: 13. CDR1 is LNHNV, CDR2 YYDKDF, per germline (reference sequence).

The chain joins TRBV27 to TRBJ1-5; D not certain. V lost 2 bases, J lost 0 bases, and 8 bases lay in between. Germline values: CDR1 MNHEY, CDR2 SMNVEV (reference sequence). The CDR3 totals 15 residues. The CDR3 is CASSLNGYSNQPQHF. The CDR3 coding sequence is TGTGCCAGCAGTTTAAACGGGTATAGCAATCAGCCCCAGCATTTT.

The rearrangement joins TRBV12-3 or TRBV12-4 to TRBJ1-1; 9 positions match TRBD1. The CDR3 covers 15 residues. Germline trimming cut 5 bases from V and 5 bases from J; bases unmatched to any gene: 9. The CDR3 here is CASSLQGARSTEAFF. DNA for the CDR3: TGTGCCAGCAGTCTACAGGGGGCTAGGTCGACTGAAGCTTTCTTT.

This chain uses TRBV7-9 with TRBJ2-1, with a possible D match to TRBD1 (6 bases). Near its end, the DNA agrees better with TRBJ2-7, so the J call may be wrong. The CDR3 has 18 residues. Germline V gene lookup returns CDR1 SEHNR and CDR2 FQNEAQ (reference sequence). The CDR3 region has the DNA TGTGCCAGCAGCTTAGTGTCGAGTAATGGGCCAGGGGCTGTAGAGCAGTACTTC. Translated, it gives CASSLVSSNGPGAVEQYF.

The rearrangement joins TRBV2 to TRBJ2-3; D not resolved. The CDR3 runs 13 residues. V was cut by 7 bases and J by 6 bases, with 14 bases left in between. CDR1 SNHLY and CDR2 FYNNEI come from the germline V gene. CDR3 in amino acids: CASMTNSWDTQYF. CDR3 in DNA: TGTGCCAGCATGACGAACTCATGGGATACGCAGTATTTT.

The chain is built from TRBV30 and TRBJ2-7; TRBD2 might be the D (5 bases). The germline V and J ends were trimmed by 1 base and 5 bases, with 6 bases remaining between them. This CDR3 region has 11 residues. Germline CDR1 reads GTSNPN; CDR2 reads SVGIG (reference sequence). CDR3 nucleotides: TGTGCCTGGAGTGGAGGGAACGAGCAGTACTTC. This sequence encodes CAWSGGNEQYF.

This clonotype came up once. The genes are TRBV29-1 and TRBJ1-2, with TRBD1 identical over 10 bases. V dropped 6 bases and J dropped 6; count of bases not matched to a gene: 10. The CDR3 runs to 14 residues. CDR1 SQVTM and CDR2 ANQGSEA come from the germline V gene. The CDR3 DNA sequence: TGCAGCGTGGGCCAGACAGGGGGCGCGGATGGCTACACCTTC. This sequence encodes CSVGQTGGADGYTF.

V gene TRBV7-2 combines with J gene TRBJ2-5; 12 nucleotides agree with TRBD2. The germline V gene has CDR1 SGHTA and CDR2 FQGNSA. The CDR3 has 19 amino acids. V dropped 0 bases and J dropped 1; count of bases not matched to a gene: 9. The CDR3 loop is CASSLAPTSGGVSQETQYF. The DNA for the CDR3 is TGTGCCAGCAGCTTAGCGCCGACTAGCGGGGGTGTGAGCCAAGAGACCCAGTACTTC.

This chain joins TRBV7-2 and TRBJ1-1; 7 bases are a match to TRBD1. CDR3 length: 15 residues. J was trimmed by 0 bases and V by 3 bases; bases with no gene match: 4. CDR1 is SGHTA, CDR2 FQGNSA, per germline. CDR3 amino acids: CASSLRTGLNTEAFF. As DNA, the CDR3 is TGTGCCAGCAGCTTGCGGACAGGCTTGAACACTGAAGCTTTCTTT.

CDR3 loop: CASSPRDRGVYGYTF. The CDR3 DNA reads TGTGCCAGCAGCCCCCGGGACAGGGGAGTCTATGGCTACACCTTC. The chain employs TRBV7-2 and TRBJ1-2; 10 bases are shared with TRBD1. The CDR3 spans 15 residues. Germline loops: CDR1 SGHTA, CDR2 FQGNSA. V was clipped by 5 bases and J by 4 bases; unmatched bases: 7.

The chain uses TRBV20-1 and TRBJ1-4; D is unresolved. V was shortened by 0 bases and J by 7 bases, with 6 bases between the two germline ends. The CDR3 spans 12 residues. The germline V gene encodes CDR1 DFQATT and CDR2 SNEGSKA (reference sequence). CDR3 residues: CSARDGIEKLFF. The CDR3 DNA follows: TGCAGTGCTAGAGATGGGATTGAAAAACTGTTTTTT.

V usage is TRBV7-9 and J usage is TRBJ1-1, with a weak D call TRBD1 (5 bases). The CDR3 totals 13 residues. The V gene lost 5 bases and the J gene lost 3 bases, with 10 bases spanning the gap. Germline loops: CDR1 SEHNR, CDR2 FQNEAQ (reference sequence). The CDR3 loop reads CASSPRVHTEAFF. CDR3 nucleotides: TGTGCCAGCAGCCCCAGGGTACACACTGAAGCTTTCTTT. Full variable domain (rest looked up from reference TRBV7-9 and TRBJ1-1): DTGVSQNPRHKITKRGQNVTFRCDPISEHNRLYWYRQTLGQGPEFLTYFQNEAQLEKSRLLSDRFSAERPKGSFSTLEIQRTEQGDSAMYLCASSPRVHTEAFFGQGTRLTVV.

This rearrangement joins TRBV18 to TRBJ2-1, with D unresolved. The J call may be wrong; the DNA end is better matched by TRBJ2-7. This CDR3 region has 13 residues. Germline CDR1 and CDR2: KGHSH and LQKENI. CDR3 in amino acids: CASSPPSYNEQYF. In DNA form, the CDR3 reads TGTGCCAGCTCACCACCTTCTTACAATGAGCAGTACTTC.

This clonotype has only a few counts. This sequence joins TRBV10-3 and TRBJ2-7; D uncertain. V was clipped by 6 bases and J by 4 bases, with 13 bases between them. Germline CDR1 ENHRY, CDR2 SYGVKD. The CDR3 covers 13 residues. The CDR3 DNA follows: TGTGCCATCAGCGCGGCCGGCGCTTACGAGCAGTACTTC. Amino acids: CAISAAGAYEQYF.

This clonotype was recorded a few times. This chain connects TRBV28 to TRBJ2-7; the D is unclear. The CDR3 spans 13 residues. The V end lost 3 bases, the J end lost 4 bases, and 10 bases lay between the germline ends. The V gene's germline CDR1 is MDHEN and CDR2 SYDVKM. The CDR3: CASSFLAVYEQYF. As DNA, the CDR3 is TGTGCCAGCAGTTTTCTGGCAGTATACGAGCAGTACTTC.

The chain uses TRBV5-5 and TRBJ2-7; 13 bases agree with TRBD2. Losses at the gene ends were 1 base for V and 7 bases for J; bases not matched to a gene: 11. This CDR3 has 17 residues. CDR1 is SGHKS and CDR2 is YYEKEE in the germline V gene (reference sequence). The CDR3 loop is CASSLWSGLAGLGEQYF. The CDR3 nucleotides are TGTGCCAGCAGCTTGTGGTCGGGACTAGCGGGATTGGGGGAGCAGTACTTC.

The chain recombines TRBV7-6 with TRBJ2-7; 9 bases are a match to TRBD2. The assigned J gene may be wrong: the sequence end matches TRBJ2-5 better. CDR1 SGHVS and CDR2 FNYEAQ come from the germline V gene. The CDR3 consists of 17 residues. Written as DNA, the CDR3 is TGTGCCAGCAGCAGATCCTCGCGGGAGGGCCTTGAGGAGACCCAGTACTTC. Translated: CASSRSSREGLEETQYF.

The J gene is TRBJ2-4, the V gene TRBV11-1; D call uncertain. The last part of the DNA fits TRBJ2-7 better; the J call may be wrong. The CDR3 spans 12 residues. Germline lookup yields CDR1 SGHAT and CDR2 FQDESV (reference sequence). The CDR3 DNA reads as TGTGCCAGCAGCCGGAAATGGGGCGAGCAGTACTTC. It is translated as CASSRKWGEQYF.

J is TRBJ2-7 and V is TRBV29-1; 7 nucleotides match TRBD1. CDR3 length: 14 amino acids. With V trimmed by 7 bases and J by 2 bases, 11 bases remained unmatched. Germline CDR1 reads SQVTM; CDR2 reads ANQGSEA. CDR3 residues: CSAKGDSQTYEQYF. The CDR3 nucleotides read TGCAGCGCAAAGGGGGACAGCCAGACCTACGAGCAGTACTTC.

The chain links TRBV6-5 to TRBJ2-3, with D possibly matching TRBD2 (5 bases). The germline gives CDR1 MNHEY, CDR2 SVGAGI. The CDR3 covers 15 residues. V dropped 5 bases and J dropped 0 bases, with 12 bases sitting between them. CDR3 region: CASSLMSGSTDTQYF. The CDR3 DNA reads as TGTGCCAGCAGTCTCATGAGCGGTAGCACAGATACGCAGTATTTT.

The chain has TRBV14 and TRBJ2-5; unclear D gene. V was trimmed by 4 bases and J by 5 bases, leaving 8 bases between them. This CDR3 is 12 amino acids long. Germline lookup yields CDR1 SGHDN and CDR2 FVKESK. CDR3: CASSRVRETQYF. As DNA, the CDR3 is TGTGCCAGCAGCCGTGTAAGGGAGACCCAGTACTTC.

This clonotype rates as medium-sized. V is TRBV6-2 or TRBV6-3 and J is TRBJ2-1; TRBD2 agrees at 10 bases. V shed 10 bases and J 10 bases; nucleotides not matched to a gene: 13. The CDR3 extends over 14 amino acids. Germline V lookup: CDR1 MNHEY, CDR2 SVGEGT. As DNA, the CDR3 is TGTGCCACCCTTGGAGCGGGAGGGCCCTTCGAGCAGTTCTTC. It yields the protein CATLGAGGPFEQFF.

This clonotype was seen once. This sequence joins TRBV6-1 and TRBJ2-7, with TRBD2 identical over 7 bases. With V trimmed by 6 bases and J by 6 bases, 2 bases remained unmatched. The CDR3 totals 11 residues. Germline loops: CDR1 MNHNS, CDR2 SASEGT. CDR3 region: CASRASGEQYF. As DNA, the CDR3 is TGTGCCAGCAGAGCTAGCGGCGAGCAGTACTTC.

The chain couples TRBV20-1 to TRBJ2-5; 9 nucleotides align to TRBD2. The CDR3 has 13 residues. V dropped 6 bases and J dropped 1; count of bases not matched to a gene: 3. Germline-derived CDR1 and CDR2 are DFQATT and SNEGSKA (reference sequence). CDR3 coding DNA: TGCAGTGCCCCGACTAGCGGCCAAGAGACCCAGTACTTC. Protein product: CSAPTSGQETQYF.

The chain carries TRBV7-9 and TRBJ2-7, with 8 bases fitting TRBD1. The length of the CDR3 is 17 residues. Germline CDR1 reads SEHNR; CDR2 reads FQNEAQ (reference sequence). J was trimmed by 0 bases and V by 5 bases; bases with no gene match: 12. Written as DNA, the CDR3 is TGTGCCAGCAGCCGCCGACAGAGAGACAGGGGCTCCTACGAGCAGTACTTC. This sequence encodes CASSRRQRDRGSYEQYF.

The chain has TRBV7-9 and TRBJ2-5, with unresolved D. V gave up 4 bases and J gave up 6 bases, with 18 bases separating them. The V gene's germline CDR1 is SEHNR and CDR2 FQNEAQ (reference sequence). The length of the CDR3 is 15 residues. Written as DNA, the CDR3 is TGTGCCAGCAGCTACCCAGACGGAGCTTATAAGACCCAGTACTTC. As protein: CASSYPDGAYKTQYF.

The CDR3 coding sequence is TGTGCCAGCAGCTCTGGGACAGGCCGCACCTTC. Translated: CASSSGTGRTF. The J gene is TRBJ1-2, the V gene TRBV7-9; 8 nucleotides agree with TRBD1. Germline trimming cut 4 bases from V and 13 bases from J; bases unmatched to any gene: 5. The CDR3 spans 11 residues. The germline CDR1 and CDR2 sequences are SEHNR and FQNEAQ (reference sequence).

This clonotype has a handful of counts. The rearrangement joins TRBV5-1 to TRBJ2-5; D may be TRBD1 (5 bases). V was pared by 2 bases and J by 4 bases, with 6 bases between. Germline V lookup: CDR1 SGHRS, CDR2 YFSETQ. This CDR3 has 12 residues. CDR3 in amino acids: CASSFQGETQYF. The CDR3, as DNA: TGCGCCAGCAGCTTCCAGGGAGAGACCCAGTACTTC.

The genes are TRBV20-1 and TRBJ2-4; 8 bases line up with TRBD2. Germline lookup yields CDR1 DFQATT and CDR2 SNEGSKA (reference sequence). Unmatched junction bases numbered 11, after V lost 4 bases and J lost 15 bases. This CDR3 comprises 12 residues. The CDR3 loop is CSATLVSGRVYF. As DNA, the CDR3 is TGCAGTGCTACTCTGGTGAGCGGGAGAGTGTACTTC.

The chain uses TRBV15 and TRBJ2-7, with 10 bases fitting TRBD1. The CDR3 is made up of 15 amino acids. Germline CDR1 reads LNHNV; CDR2 reads YYDKDF (reference sequence). V gave up 3 bases and J gave up 0 bases; unmatched junction bases: 2. CDR3 DNA sequence: TGTGCCACCAGCAGGGACAGGGGGGACTCCTACGAGCAGTACTTC. It translates to CATSRDRGDSYEQYF.